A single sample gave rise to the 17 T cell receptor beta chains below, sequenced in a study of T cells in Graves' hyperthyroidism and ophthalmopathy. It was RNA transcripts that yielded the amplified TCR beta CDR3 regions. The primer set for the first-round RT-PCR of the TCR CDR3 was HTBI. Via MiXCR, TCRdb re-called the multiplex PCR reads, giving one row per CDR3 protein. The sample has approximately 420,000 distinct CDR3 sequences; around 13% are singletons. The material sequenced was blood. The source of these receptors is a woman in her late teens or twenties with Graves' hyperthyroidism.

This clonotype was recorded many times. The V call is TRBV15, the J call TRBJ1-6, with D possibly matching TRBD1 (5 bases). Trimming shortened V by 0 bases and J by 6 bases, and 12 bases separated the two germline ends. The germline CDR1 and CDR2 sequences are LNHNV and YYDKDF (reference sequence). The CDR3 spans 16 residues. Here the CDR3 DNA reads TGTGCCACCAGCAGAGATGCGGGGACTCCTAATTCACCCCTCCACTTT. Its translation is CATSRDAGTPNSPLHF.

CDR3 sequence: CASRPYDSYEQYF. In nucleotides, the CDR3 is TGTGCCAGCAGGCCCTATGACTCCTACGAGCAGTACTTC. The chain links TRBV27 to TRBJ2-7, with D uncertain. Trimming removed 6 bases at V and 0 bases at J, with 9 bases between. The length of the CDR3 is 13 residues. From germline, CDR1 is MNHEY and CDR2 SMNVEV (reference sequence).

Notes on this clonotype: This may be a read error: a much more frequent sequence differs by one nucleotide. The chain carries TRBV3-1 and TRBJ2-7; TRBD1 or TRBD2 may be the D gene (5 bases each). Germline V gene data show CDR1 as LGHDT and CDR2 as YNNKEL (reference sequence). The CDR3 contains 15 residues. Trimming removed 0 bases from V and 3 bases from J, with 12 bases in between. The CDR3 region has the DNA TGTGCCAGCAGCCAAGATTGGGACCAGAACTACGAGCAGTACTTC. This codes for CASSQDWDQNYEQYF.

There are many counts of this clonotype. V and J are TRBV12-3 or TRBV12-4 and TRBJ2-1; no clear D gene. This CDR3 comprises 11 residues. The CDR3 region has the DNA TGTGTATCAAGCTCCTACAATGAGCAGTTCTTC. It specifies CVSSSYNEQFF.

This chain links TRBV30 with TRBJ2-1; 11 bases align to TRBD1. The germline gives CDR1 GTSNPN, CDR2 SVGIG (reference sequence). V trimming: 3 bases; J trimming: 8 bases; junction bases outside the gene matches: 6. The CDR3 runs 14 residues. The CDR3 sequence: CAWRDRGQRDEQFF. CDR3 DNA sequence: TGTGCCTGGAGGGACAGGGGGCAGAGGGATGAGCAGTTCTTC.

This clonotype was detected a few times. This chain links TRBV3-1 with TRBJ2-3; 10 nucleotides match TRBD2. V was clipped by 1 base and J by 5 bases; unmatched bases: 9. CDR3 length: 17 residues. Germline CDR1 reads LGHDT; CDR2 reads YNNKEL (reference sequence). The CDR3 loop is CASSQGDLAGVKDTQYF. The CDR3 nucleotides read TGTGCCAGCAGCCAAGGTGACCTAGCGGGAGTGAAAGATACGCAGTATTTT.

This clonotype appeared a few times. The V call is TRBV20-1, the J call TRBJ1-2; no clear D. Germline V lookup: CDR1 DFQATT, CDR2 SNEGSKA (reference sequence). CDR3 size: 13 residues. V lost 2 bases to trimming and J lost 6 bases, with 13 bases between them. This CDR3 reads CSARLTLDHGYTF. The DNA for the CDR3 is TGCAGTGCTAGACTAACTTTGGACCATGGCTACACCTTC.

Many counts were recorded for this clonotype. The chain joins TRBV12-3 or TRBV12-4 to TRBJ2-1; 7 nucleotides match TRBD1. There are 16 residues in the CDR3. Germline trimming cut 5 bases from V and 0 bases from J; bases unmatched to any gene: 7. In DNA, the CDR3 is TGTGCCAGCAGTCCCCTAGGGGACAGCTCCTACAATGAGCAGTTCTTC. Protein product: CASSPLGDSSYNEQFF.

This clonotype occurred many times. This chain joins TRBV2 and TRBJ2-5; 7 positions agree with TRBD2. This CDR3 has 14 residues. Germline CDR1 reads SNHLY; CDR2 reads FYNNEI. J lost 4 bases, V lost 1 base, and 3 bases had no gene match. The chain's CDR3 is CASSEVSSGETQYF. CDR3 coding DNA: TGTGCCAGCAGTGAAGTTTCTAGCGGAGAGACCCAGTACTTC.

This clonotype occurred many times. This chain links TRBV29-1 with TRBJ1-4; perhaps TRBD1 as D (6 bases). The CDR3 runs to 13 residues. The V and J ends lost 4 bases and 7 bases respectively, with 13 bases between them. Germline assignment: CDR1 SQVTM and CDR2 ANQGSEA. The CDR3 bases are TGCAGCGTTGGCCGGGGGGCTGGTGAAAAACTGTTTTTT. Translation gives CSVGRGAGEKLFF.

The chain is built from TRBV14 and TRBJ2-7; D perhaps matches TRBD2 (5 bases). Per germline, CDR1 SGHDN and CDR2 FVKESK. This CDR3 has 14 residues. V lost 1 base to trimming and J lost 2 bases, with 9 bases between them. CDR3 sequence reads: CASSQVPAAYEQYF. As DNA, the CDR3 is TGTGCCAGCAGCCAAGTTCCAGCGGCCTACGAGCAGTACTTC.

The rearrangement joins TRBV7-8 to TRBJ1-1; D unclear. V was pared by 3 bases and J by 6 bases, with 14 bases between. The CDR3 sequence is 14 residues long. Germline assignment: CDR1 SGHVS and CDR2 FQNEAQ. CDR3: CASSLGSGLAEAFF. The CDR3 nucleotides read TGTGCCAGCAGCTTGGGTTCAGGCCTCGCTGAAGCTTTCTTT.

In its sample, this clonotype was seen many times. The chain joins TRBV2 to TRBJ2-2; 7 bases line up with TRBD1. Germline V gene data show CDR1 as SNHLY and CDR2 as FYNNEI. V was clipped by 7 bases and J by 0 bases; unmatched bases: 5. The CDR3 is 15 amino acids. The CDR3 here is CASTRGQANTGELFF. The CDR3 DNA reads TGTGCCAGCACCCGCGGACAGGCGAACACCGGGGAGCTGTTTTTT.

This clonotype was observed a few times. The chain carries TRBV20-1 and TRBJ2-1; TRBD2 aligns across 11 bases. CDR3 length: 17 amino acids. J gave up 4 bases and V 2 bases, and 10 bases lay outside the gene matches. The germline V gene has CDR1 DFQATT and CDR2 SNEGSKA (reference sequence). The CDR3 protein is CSARKTSGSFNYNEQFF. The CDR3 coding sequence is TGCAGTGCTAGAAAAACTAGCGGGAGTTTTAATTACAATGAGCAGTTCTTC.

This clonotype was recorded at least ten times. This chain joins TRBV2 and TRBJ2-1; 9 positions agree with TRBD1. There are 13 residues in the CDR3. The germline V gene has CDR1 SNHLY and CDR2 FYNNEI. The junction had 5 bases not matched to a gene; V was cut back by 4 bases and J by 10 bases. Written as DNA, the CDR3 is TGTGCCAGCAGTGTGGGACAGGGTATAGAGCAGTTCTTC. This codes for CASSVGQGIEQFF.

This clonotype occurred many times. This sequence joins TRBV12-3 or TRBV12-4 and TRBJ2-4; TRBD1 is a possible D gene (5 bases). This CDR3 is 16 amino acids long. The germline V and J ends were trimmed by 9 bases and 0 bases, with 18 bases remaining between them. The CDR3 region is CASRGPWEIAKNIQYF. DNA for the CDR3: TGTGCCAGTAGGGGCCCATGGGAAATAGCCAAAAACATTCAGTACTTC.

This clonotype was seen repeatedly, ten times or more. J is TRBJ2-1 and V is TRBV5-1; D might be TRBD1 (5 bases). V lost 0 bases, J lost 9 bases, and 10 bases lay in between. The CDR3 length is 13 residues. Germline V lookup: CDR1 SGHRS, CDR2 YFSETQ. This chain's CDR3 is CASSLGSGPEQFF. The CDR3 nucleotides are TGCGCCAGCAGCTTGGGCTCAGGGCCTGAGCAGTTCTTC.